Below, one TCR beta chain is given with its context. No cognate antigen has been identified for it. Base qualities were left out, and no much larger clone turns up one base away. TCRbeta CDR3 regions were amplified from genomic DNA using the immunoSEQ Assay, a bias-controlled multiplex PCR. Turning to the authors' computational methods: The number of nucleated cells in each sample was estimated from the amplification of reference gene primers within the assay. Sequence reads were collapsed and filtered to measure the absolute abundance of every unique TCRbeta CDR3 rearrangement. For each sample, productive Simpson clonality was calculated as the square root of Simpson's diversity index across productive rearrangements. TCRdb retrieved this table from immuneACCESS and kept in-frame rearrangements only. Not all clones are present; in checked studies, unresolved V genes account for under half, and no reason is known for the remainder. D and trimming were read from the DNA, whereas the V and J calls and clone size are those reported in that table. The table for this sample lists fewer than 40,000 clones; 70% to 90% of them were counted only once. Of the sample, 4.9% is held by the ten largest clones.

There are 13 amino acids in the CDR3, from cysteine to phenylalanine inclusive. Only the CDR3 part of the read is kept: 39 bases, read in frame from the first base. Trimming removed 7 bases from V and 12 bases from J; the gene matches leave 13 bases unexplained. From the germline V gene, CDR1 is SGHRS and CDR2 is YFSETQ. Whole blood was collected in K2EDTA tubes by collaborating institutions according to the institutions' own protocols. For TCRbeta analysis, collaborator samples were shipped as frozen whole blood, as isolated PBMCs, or as DNA extracted from either sample type. These data belong to a study of blood T cell repertoires in COVID-19 (TCRdb year 2020). For the wider study: The collaborator samples originated in the United States, Italy and Spain and spanned the acute and convalescent phases of COVID-19. Deeply sampled blood TCRbeta repertoires from subjects exposed to, actively infected with, or recovered from COVID-19 were included in the dataset. The prospective study material was composed of cDNA or gDNA derived from T cells, B-cell-depleted T cells, or PBMCs. The samples were drawn from the first 160 participants of the ongoing ImmuneRACE study and from 1,254 subjects provided by 6 global collaborators. The repertoires were made available in a free public database intended to serve as a resource for research on the immune response to SARS-CoV-2. A de-identified subject ID, COVID-19 status, age in years and sex were almost always included in the sample metadata. Where available, HLA class I and class II types were obtained from metadata supplied by the sample provider rather than from assay-based typing.

Broad study findings and their caveats: How much clinical and demographic metadata was included differed by source and by participant, and the metadata was provided uncurated.

This clonotype was sampled from a woman in her seventies with active COVID-19. The chain employs TRBV5-1 and TRBJ2-1; TRBD1 fits 7 bases in the junction. The sample consisted of peripheral blood. The DNA reads TGCGCCAGCGGCCGGGACAGCCAAGGGATGCAGTTCTTC. It encodes CASGRDSQGMQFF.